This TCR beta chain was retrieved from a study of CD8+CD57+ T cells in acquired aplastic anemia. Study information: An average of roughly 3.2 ug of DNA was obtained from sorted CD4+ and CD8+ cells. Study outcomes and limitations: Patients and controls turned out to have 25 to 35 CD8+ CDR3 sequences in common. No significant patient-versus-control difference appeared in CD8+ Simpson's diversity.

There are 16 residues in the CDR3. The germline V gene encodes CDR1 SGHVT and CDR2 SQSDAQ. Trimming left V 1 base short and J 2 bases short, with 14 bases between. As concerns this clonotype: Its antigen is not identified.

Genomic DNA constituted the template upon which TCR beta VDJ and CDR3 profiling was performed. TCRdb called the reads again in MiXCR, with one record for every CDR3 protein. Of over 150,000 distinct CDR3 sequences in the sample, around 50% were seen once. The chain joins TRBV7-4 to TRBJ1-2, with D possibly matching TRBD1 (5 bases). What was sequenced was sorted CD4+, CD8+, or CD8+CD57+ T cells (not recorded which) from PBMCs. The sequence derives from a human donor in good health, serving as a control. DNA for the CDR3: TGTGCCAGCAGCTTAGACCCCGCGCAGGGAAACTATGGCTACACCTTC. Protein product: CASSLDPAQGNYGYTF.